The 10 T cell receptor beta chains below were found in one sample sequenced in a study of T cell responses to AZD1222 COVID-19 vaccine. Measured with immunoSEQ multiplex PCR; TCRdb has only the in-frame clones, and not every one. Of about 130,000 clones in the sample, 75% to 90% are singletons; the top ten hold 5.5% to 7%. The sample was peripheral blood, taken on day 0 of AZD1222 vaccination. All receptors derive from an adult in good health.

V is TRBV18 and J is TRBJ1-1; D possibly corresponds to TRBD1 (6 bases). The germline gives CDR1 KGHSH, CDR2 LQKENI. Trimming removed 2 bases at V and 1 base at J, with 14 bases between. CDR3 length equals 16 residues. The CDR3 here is CASSPNLGTQNTEAFF. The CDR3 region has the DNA TGTGCCAGCTCACCAAACCTCGGGACACAGAACACTGAAGCTTTCTTT.

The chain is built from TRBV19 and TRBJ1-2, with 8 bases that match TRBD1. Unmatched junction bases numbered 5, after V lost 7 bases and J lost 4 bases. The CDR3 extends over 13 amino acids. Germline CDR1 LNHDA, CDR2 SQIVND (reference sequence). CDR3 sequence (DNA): TGTGCCAGTACCAGTGGACAGGGCTATGGCTACACCTTC. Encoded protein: CASTSGQGYGYTF.

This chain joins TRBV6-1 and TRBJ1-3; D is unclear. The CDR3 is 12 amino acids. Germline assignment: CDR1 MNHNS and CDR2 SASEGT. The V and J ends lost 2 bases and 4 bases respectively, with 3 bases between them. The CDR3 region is CASSELGNTIYF. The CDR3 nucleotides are TGTGCCAGCAGTGAACTCGGAAACACCATATATTTT.

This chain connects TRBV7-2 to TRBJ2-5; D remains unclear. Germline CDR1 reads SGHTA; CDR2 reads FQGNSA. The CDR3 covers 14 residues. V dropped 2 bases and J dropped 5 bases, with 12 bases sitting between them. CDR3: CASSLMGIKETQYF. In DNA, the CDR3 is TGTGCCAGCAGCTTAATGGGTATTAAGGAGACCCAGTACTTC.

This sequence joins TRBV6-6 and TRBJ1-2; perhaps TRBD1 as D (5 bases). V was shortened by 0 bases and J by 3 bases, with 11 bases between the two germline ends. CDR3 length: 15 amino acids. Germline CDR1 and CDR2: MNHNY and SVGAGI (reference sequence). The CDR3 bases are TGTGCCAGCAGTTACTCTGGGGGATCGGACTATGGCTACACCTTC. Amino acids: CASSYSGGSDYGYTF.

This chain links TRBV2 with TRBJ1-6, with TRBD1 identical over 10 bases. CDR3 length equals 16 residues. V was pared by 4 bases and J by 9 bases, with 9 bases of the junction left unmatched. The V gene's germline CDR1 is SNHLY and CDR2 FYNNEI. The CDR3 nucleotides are TGTGCCAGCAGTGCATGGGACAGGGGACTAGGTTCACCCCTCCACTTT. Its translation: CASSAWDRGLGSPLHF.

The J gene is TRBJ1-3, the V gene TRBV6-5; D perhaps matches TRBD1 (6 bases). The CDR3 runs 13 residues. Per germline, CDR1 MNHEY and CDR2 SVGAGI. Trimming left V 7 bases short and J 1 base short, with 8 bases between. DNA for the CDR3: TGTGCCAGCACCACAGGGTCTGGAAACACCATATATTTT. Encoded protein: CASTTGSGNTIYF.

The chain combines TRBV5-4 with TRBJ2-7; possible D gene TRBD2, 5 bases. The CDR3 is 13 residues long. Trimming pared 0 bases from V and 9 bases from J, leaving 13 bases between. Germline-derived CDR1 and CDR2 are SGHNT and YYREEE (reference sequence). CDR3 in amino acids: CASSLGGLERQYF. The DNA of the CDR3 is TGTGCCAGCAGCTTGGGCGGACTGGAGCGGCAGTACTTC.

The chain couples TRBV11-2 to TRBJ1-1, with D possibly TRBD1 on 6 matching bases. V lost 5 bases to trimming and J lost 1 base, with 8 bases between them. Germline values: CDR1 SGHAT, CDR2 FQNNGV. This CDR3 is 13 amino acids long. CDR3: CASSPGQNTEAFF. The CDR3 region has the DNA TGTGCCAGCAGCCCGGGACAGAACACTGAAGCTTTCTTT.

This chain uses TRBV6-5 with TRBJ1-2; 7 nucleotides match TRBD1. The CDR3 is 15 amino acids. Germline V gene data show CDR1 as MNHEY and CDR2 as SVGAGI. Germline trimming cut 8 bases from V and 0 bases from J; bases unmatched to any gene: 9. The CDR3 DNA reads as TGTGCCAGCCGAAATCCGGGACAGACTAACTATGGCTACACCTTC. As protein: CASRNPGQTNYGYTF.